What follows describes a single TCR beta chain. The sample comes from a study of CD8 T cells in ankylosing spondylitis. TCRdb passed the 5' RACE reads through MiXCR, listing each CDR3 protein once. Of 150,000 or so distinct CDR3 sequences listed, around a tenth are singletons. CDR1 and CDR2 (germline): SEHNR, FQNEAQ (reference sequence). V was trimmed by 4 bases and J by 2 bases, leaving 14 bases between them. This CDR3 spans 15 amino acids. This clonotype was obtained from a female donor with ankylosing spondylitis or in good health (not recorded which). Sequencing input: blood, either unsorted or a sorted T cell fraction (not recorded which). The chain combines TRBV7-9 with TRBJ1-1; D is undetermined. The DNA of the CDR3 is TGTGCCAGCAGCTCCCAGGCGGGTCCCAACACTGAAGCTTTCTTT. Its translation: CASSSQAGPNTEAFF.